This TCR beta chain stems from a study of control samples from healthy donors and cancer patients. Profiled with immunoSEQ multiplex PCR; TCRdb holds only in-frame clones, not every one. The table has about 160,000 clones, approximately 96% seen once. The CDR3 covers 13 residues. The chain couples TRBV12-2 to TRBJ1-2; TRBD1, the table's D call, lacks a check against the DNA. TRBV12-2 represents a pseudogene. Sequenced input: blood. The TCR comes from a woman aged 25 to 45 in good health. The DNA for the CDR3 is TGTGCAAGTCGCCTGGGACAGGGCTATGGCTACACCTTC. Translating gives CASRLGQGYGYTF.